Presented here are 5 T cell receptor beta chains from one specimen sequenced in a study of shared clonotypes between healthy human individuals. The repertoire was sequenced with immunoSEQ multiplex PCR; TCRdb's copy has only in-frame clones and lacks some. The sample holds hundreds of thousands of clones; roughly 77% are singletons and the top ten take around 14%. Sequencing input: PBMCs. The receptor set was obtained from a woman aged 40 to 50 in good health. Some clones in this sample may be carry-over from other donors' samples.

The J gene is TRBJ1-3, the V gene TRBV4-1, with a weak D call TRBD1 (5 bases). CDR3 length: 15 residues. Germline values: CDR1 MGHRA, CDR2 YSYEKL. The germline V and J ends were trimmed by 1 base and 5 bases, with 12 bases remaining between them. The CDR3 protein is CASSQGIQGRNTIYF. CDR3 in DNA: TGCGCCAGCAGCCAAGGAATCCAGGGTCGAAACACCATATATTTT.

This clone appeared once. CDR3 bases: TGTGCCAGTAGTAACGCCCCAGGGGGCGCGACGGCGAGCAATCAGCCCCAGCATTTT. This gives the protein CASSNAPGGATASNQPQHF. This sequence joins TRBV19 and TRBJ1-5; 8 bases line up with TRBD1. J lost 1 base, V lost 4 bases, and 15 bases had no gene match. Germline V gives CDR1 LNHDA, CDR2 SQIVND (reference sequence). The CDR3 is 19 amino acids. The variable domain in full, completed from reference TRBV19 and TRBJ1-5, reads DGGITQSPKYLFRKEGQNVTLSCEQNLNHDAMYWYRQDPGQGLRLIYYSQIVNDFQKGDIAEGYSVSREKKESFPLTVTSAQKNPTAFYLCASSNAPGGATASNQPQHFGDGTRLSIL.

The rearrangement uses TRBV4-1 and TRBJ2-5, with 9 bases matching TRBD2. The CDR3 runs 15 residues. Germline loops: CDR1 MGHRA, CDR2 YSYEKL. Losses at the gene ends were 1 base for V and 2 bases for J; bases not matched to a gene: 2. This CDR3 is CASSQVLAGQETQYF. CDR3 coding DNA: TGCGCCAGCAGCCAAGTCCTAGCGGGGCAAGAGACCCAGTACTTC.

The chain recombines TRBV6-1 with TRBJ1-4; 7 bases map to TRBD1. This CDR3 has 15 residues. Germline V gene lookup returns CDR1 MNHNS and CDR2 SASEGT. The ends lost 8 bases at V and 0 bases at J; junction bases unmatched: 6. The CDR3 reads CASSGTEATNEKLFF. DNA for the CDR3: TGTGCCAGCTCCGGGACAGAGGCAACTAATGAAAAACTGTTTTTT.

The CDR3 DNA reads TGTGCCAGCAGTGACGGGACAGGGGGTGGGGAGCAGTTCTTC. As protein: CASSDGTGGGEQFF. The chain combines TRBV6-4 with TRBJ2-1; 11 nucleotides align to TRBD1. J lost 10 bases, V lost 2 bases, and 4 bases had no gene match. The germline gives CDR1 MRHNA, CDR2 SNTAGT. The CDR3 spans 14 residues.